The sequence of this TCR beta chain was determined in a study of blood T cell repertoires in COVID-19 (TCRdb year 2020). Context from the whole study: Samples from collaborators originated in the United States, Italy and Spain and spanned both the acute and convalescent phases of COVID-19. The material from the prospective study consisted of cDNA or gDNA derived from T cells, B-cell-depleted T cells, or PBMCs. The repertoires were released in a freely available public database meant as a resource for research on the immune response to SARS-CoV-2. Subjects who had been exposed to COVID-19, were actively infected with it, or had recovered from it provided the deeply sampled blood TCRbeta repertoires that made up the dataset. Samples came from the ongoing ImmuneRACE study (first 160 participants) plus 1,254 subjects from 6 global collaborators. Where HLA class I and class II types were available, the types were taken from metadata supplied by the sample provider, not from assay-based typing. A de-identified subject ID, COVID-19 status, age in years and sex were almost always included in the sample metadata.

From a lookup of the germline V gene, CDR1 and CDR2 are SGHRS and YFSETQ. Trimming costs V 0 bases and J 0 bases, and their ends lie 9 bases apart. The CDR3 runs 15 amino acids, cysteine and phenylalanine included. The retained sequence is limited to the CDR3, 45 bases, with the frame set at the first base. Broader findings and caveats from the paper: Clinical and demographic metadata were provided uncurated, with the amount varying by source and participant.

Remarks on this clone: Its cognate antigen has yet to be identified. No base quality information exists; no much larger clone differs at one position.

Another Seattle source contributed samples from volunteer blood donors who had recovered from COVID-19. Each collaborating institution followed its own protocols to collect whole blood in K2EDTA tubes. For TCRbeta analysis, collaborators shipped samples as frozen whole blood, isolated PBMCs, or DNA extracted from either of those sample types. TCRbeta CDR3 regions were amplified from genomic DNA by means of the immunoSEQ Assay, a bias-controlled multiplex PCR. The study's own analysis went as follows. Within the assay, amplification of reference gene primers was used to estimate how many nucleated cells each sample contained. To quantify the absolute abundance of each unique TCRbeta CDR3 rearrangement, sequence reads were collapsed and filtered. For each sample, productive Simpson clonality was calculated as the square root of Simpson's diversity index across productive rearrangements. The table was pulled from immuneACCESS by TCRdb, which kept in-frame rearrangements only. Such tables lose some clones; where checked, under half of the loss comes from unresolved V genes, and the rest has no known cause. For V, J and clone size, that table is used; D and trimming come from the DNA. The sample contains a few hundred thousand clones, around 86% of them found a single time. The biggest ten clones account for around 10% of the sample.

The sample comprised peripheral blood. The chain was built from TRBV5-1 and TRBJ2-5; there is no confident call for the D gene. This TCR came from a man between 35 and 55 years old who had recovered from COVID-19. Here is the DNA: TGCGCCAGCAGCTTGGGGGCAAATCACCAAGAGACCCAGTACTTC. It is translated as CASSLGANHQETQYF. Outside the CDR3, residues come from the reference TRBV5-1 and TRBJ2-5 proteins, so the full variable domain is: KAGVTQTPRYLIKTRGQQVTLSCSPISGHRSVSWYQQTPGQGLQFLFEYFSETQRNKGNFPGRFSGRQFSNSRSEMNVSTLELGDSALYLCASSLGANHQETQYFGPGTRLLVL.